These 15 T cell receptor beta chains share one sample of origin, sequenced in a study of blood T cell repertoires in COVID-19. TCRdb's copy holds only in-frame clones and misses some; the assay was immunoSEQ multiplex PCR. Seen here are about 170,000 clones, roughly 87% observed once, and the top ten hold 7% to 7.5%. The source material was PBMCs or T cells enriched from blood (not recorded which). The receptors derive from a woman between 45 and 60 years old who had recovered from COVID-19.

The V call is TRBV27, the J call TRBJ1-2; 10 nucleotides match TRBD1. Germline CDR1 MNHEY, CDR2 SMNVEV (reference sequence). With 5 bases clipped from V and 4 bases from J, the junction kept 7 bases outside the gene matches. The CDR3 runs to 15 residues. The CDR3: CASSHRQGAFYGYTF. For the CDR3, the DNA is TGTGCCAGCAGTCACAGACAGGGGGCCTTCTATGGCTACACCTTC.

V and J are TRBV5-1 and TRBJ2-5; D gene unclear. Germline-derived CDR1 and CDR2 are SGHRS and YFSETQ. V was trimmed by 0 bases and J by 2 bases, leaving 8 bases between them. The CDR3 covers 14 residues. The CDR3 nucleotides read TGCGCCAGCAGCTTGGTACAGATACAAGAGACCCAGTACTTC. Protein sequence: CASSLVQIQETQYF.

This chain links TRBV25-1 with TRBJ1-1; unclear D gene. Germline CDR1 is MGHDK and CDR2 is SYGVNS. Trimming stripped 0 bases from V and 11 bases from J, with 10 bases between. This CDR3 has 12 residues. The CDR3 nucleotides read TGTGCCAGCAGTGAATATAACGGACTCGCTTTCTTT. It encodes CASSEYNGLAFF.

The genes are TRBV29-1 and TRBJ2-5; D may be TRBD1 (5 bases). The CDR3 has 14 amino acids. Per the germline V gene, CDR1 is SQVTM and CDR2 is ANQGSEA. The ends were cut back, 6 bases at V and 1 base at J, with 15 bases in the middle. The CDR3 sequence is CSVQGTVSQETQYF. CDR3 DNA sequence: TGCAGCGTGCAGGGTACAGTGAGCCAAGAGACCCAGTACTTC.

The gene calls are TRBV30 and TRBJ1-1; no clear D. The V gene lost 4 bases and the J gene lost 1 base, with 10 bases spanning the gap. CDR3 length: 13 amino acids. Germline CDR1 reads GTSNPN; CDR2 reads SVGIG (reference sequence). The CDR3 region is CAWNDGRNTEAFF. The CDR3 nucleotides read TGTGCCTGGAACGATGGCCGGAACACTGAAGCTTTCTTT.

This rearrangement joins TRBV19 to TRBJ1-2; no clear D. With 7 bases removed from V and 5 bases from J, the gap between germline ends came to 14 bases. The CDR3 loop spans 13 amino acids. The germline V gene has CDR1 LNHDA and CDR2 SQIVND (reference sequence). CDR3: CASTPGNAYGYTF. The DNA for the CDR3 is TGTGCCAGTACCCCGGGAAACGCGTATGGCTACACCTTC.

CDR3 sequence reads: CASSEAKIQGLSNQPQHF. CDR3 coding DNA: TGTGCCAGCAGTGAAGCGAAGATCCAGGGTCTAAGCAATCAGCCCCAGCATTTT. The chain has TRBV6-1 and TRBJ1-5; weak D call: TRBD1 (5 bases). This CDR3 has 18 residues. The V end was cut by 0 bases, the J end by 1 base, with 16 bases between. CDR1 MNHNS and CDR2 SASEGT come from the germline V gene.

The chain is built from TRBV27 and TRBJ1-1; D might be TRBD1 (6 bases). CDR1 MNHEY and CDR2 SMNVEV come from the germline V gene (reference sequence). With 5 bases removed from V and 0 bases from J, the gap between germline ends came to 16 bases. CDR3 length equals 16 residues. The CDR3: CASSPDRNPLNTEAFF. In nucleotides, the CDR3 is TGTGCCAGCAGTCCTGACAGGAACCCACTGAACACTGAAGCTTTCTTT.

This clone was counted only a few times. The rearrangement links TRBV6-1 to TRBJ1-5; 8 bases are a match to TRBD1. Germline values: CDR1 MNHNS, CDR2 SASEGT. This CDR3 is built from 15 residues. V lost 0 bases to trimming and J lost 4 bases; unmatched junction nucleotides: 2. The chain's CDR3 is CASSEAWTGNQPQHF. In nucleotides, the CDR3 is TGTGCCAGCAGTGAAGCCTGGACAGGGAATCAGCCCCAGCATTTT.

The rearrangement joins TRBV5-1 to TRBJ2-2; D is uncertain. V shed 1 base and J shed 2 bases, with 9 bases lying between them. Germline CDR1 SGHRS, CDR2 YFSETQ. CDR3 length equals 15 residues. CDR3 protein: CASSLQNSNTGELFF. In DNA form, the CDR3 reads TGCGCCAGCAGCTTGCAAAACAGCAACACCGGGGAGCTGTTTTTT.

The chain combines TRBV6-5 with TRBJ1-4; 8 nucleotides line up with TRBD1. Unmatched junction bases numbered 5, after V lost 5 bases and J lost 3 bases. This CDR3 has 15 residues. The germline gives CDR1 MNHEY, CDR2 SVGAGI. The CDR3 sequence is CASSITGGPNEKLFF. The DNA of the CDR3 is TGTGCCAGCAGTATAACAGGGGGACCTAATGAAAAACTGTTTTTT.

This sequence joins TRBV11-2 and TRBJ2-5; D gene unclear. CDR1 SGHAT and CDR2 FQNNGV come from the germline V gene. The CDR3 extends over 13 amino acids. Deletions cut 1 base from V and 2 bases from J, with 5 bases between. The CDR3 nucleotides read TGTGCCAGCAGCTTAGGCCTACAAGAGACCCAGTACTTC. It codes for CASSLGLQETQYF.

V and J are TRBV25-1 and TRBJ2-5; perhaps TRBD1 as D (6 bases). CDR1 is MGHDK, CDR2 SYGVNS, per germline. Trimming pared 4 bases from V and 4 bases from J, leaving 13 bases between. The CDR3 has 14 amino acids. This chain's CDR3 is CASSGQQGPETQYF. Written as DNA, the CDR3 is TGTGCCAGCAGTGGACAACAGGGCCCAGAGACCCAGTACTTC. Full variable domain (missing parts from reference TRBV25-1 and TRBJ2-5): EADIYQTPRYLVIGTGKKITLECSQTMGHDKMYWYQQDPGMELHLIHYSYGVNSTEKGDLSSESTVSRIRTEHFPLTLESARPSHTSQYLCASSGQQGPETQYFGPGTRLLVL.

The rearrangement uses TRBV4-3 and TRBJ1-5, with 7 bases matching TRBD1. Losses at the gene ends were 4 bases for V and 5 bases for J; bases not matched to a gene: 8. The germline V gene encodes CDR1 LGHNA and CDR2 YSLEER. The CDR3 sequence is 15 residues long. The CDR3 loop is CASSPEAGGYQPQHF. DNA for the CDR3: TGCGCCAGCAGCCCAGAAGCAGGGGGATATCAGCCCCAGCATTTT.

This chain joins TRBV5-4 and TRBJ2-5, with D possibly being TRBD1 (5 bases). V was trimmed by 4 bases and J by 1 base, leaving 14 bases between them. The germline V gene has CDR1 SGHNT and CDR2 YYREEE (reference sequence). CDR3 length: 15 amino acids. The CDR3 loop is CASSRDSNSQETQYF. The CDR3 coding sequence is TGTGCCAGCAGCCGTGACAGCAATAGCCAAGAGACCCAGTACTTC.